This T cell receptor beta chain is from a study of vaccination and CD4 T cells after COVID-19. Treatment here: approximately 9-day PBMC culture with coronavirus spike peptide pools or control peptides (ViraFEST assay). Per-well cultures of under 2.5 million PBMCs received about 9.5 IU/ml IL-2 and approximately 10 ug/ml peptide pools. The study sequenced cultured CD4+ T cell DNA using the Oncomine TCR Beta short-read assay. TCRdb re-derived calls from the PCR reads in MiXCR, one entry per CDR3 protein. The repertoire includes about 14,000 distinct CDR3 sequences, 40% of them detected once, and roughly 10% sits in the top ten. Whole-study results and caveats: Relatively small numbers of convalescent patients were studied, with no early post-infection timepoints included.

V lost 2 bases to trimming and J lost 0 bases, with 8 bases between them. The CDR3 covers 14 residues. Germline V gene lookup returns CDR1 DFQATT and CDR2 SNEGSKA (reference sequence). This clonotype was observed a few times. What it binds is not known. This rearrangement joins TRBV20-1 to TRBJ1-3; no reliable D call. This sequence originates from a human donor who had recovered from COVID-19. The material sequenced was CD4+ T cells from blood, cultured in vitro. CDR3 sequence: CSARKTFSGNTIYF. The CDR3 bases are TGCAGTGCTAGAAAGACCTTCTCTGGAAACACCATATATTTT.